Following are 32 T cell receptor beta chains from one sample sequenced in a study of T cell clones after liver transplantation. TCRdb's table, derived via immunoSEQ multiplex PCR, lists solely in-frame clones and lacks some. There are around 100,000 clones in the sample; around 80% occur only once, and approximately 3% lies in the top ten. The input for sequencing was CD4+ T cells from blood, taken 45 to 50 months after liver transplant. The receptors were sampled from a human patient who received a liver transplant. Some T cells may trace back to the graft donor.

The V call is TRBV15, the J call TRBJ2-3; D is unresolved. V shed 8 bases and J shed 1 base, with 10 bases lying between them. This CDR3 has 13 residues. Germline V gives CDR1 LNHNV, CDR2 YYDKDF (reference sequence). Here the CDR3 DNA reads TGTGCCACCTCGGCCTACCGCACAGATACGCAGTATTTT. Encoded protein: CATSAYRTDTQYF.

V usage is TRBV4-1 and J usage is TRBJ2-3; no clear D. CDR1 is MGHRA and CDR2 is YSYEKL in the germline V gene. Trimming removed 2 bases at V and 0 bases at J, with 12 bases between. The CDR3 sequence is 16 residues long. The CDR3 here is CASSQLDGSSTDTQYF. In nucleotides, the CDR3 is TGCGCCAGCAGCCAATTGGACGGTTCTAGCACAGATACGCAGTATTTT.

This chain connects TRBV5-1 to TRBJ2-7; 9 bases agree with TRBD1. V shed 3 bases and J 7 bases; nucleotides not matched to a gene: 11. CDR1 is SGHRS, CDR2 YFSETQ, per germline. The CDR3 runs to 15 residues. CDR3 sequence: CASSYQGQGMGEQYF. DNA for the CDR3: TGCGCCAGCAGCTACCAGGGACAGGGAATGGGGGAGCAGTACTTC.

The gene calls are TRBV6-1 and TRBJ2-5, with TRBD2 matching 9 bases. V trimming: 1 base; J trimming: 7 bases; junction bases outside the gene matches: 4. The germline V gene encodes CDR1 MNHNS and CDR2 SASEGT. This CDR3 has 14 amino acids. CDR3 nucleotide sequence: TGTGCCAGCAGTGAAGGCGGGAGGGTAGCGACCCAGTACTTC. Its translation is CASSEGGRVATQYF.

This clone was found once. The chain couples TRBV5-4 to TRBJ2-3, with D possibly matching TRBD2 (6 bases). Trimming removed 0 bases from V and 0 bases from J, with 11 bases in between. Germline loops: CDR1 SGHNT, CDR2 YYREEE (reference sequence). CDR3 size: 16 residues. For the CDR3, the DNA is TGTGCCAGCAGCTTGGGGAGGGTGTCTAGCACAGATACGCAGTATTTT. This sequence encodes CASSLGRVSSTDTQYF.

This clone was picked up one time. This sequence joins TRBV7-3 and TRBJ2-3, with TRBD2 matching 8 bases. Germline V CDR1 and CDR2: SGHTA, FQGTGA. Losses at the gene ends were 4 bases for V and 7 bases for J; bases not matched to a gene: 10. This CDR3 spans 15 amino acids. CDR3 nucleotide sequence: TGTGCCAGCAGCTCATCCGGGACTAGACAATATACGCAGTATTTT. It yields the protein CASSSSGTRQYTQYF.

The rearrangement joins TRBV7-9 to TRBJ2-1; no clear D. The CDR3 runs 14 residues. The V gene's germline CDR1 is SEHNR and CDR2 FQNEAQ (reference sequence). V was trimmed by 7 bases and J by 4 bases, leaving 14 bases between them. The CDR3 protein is CASTEQAIYNEQFF. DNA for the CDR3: TGTGCCAGCACAGAGCAGGCTATATACAATGAGCAGTTCTTC.

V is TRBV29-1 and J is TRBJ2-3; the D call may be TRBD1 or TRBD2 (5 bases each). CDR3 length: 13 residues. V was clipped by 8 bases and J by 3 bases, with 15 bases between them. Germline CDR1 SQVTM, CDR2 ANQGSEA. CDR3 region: CSSGAGSTDTQYF. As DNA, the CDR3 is TGCAGCTCCGGGGCGGGTTCGACAGATACGCAGTATTTT.

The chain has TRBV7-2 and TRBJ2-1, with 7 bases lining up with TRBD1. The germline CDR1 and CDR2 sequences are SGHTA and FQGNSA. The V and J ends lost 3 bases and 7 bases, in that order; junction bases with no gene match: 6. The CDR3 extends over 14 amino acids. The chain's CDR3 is CASSLDRTGNEQFF. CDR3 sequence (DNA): TGTGCCAGCAGCTTGGACAGGACGGGGAATGAGCAGTTCTTC.

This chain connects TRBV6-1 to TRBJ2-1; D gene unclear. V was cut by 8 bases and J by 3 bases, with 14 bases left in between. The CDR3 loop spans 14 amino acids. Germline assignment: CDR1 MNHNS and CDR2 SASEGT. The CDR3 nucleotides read TGTGCCAGCTCGGTAGAGCGAAACTACAATGAGCAGTTCTTC. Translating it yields CASSVERNYNEQFF.

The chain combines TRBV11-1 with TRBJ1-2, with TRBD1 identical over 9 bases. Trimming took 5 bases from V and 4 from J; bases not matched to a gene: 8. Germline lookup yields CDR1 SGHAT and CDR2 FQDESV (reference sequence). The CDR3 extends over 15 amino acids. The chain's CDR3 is CASSVTGGATYGYTF. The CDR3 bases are TGTGCCAGCAGCGTTACAGGGGGCGCGACCTATGGCTACACCTTC.

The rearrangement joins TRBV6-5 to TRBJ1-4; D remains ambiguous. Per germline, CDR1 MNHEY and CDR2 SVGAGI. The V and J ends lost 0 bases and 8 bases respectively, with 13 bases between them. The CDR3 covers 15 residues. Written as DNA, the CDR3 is TGTGCCAGCAGTTACTCGAAATGGGGAGGCGAAAAACTGTTTTTT. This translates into CASSYSKWGGEKLFF.

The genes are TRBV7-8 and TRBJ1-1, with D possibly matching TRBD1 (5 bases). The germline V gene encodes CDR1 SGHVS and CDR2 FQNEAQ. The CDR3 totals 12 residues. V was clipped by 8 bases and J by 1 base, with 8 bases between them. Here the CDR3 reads CASGTGNTEAFF. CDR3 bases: TGTGCCAGCGGAACAGGGAACACTGAAGCTTTCTTT.

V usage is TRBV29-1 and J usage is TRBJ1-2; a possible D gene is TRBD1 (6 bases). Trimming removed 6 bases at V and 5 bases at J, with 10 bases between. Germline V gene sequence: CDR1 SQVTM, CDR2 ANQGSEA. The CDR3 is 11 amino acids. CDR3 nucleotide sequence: TGCAGCGTAAGAGGGGGTTATGGCTACACCTTC. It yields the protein CSVRGGYGYTF.

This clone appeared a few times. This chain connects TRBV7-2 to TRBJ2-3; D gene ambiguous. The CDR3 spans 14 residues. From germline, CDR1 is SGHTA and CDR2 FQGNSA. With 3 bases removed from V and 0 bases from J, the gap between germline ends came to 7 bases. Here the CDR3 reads CASSFRRSTDTQYF. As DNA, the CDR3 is TGTGCCAGCAGCTTCAGGAGAAGCACAGATACGCAGTATTTT. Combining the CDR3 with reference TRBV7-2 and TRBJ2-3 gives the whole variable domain GAGVSQSPSNKVTEKGKDVELRCDPISGHTALYWYRQSLGQGLEFLIYFQGNSAPDKSGLPSDRFSAERTGGSVSTLTIQRTQQEDSAVYLCASSFRRSTDTQYFGPGTRLTVL.

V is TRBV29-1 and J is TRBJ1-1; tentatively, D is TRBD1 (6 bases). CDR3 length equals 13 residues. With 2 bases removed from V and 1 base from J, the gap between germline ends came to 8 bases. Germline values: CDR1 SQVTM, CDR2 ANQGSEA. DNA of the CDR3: TGCAGCGTTGAAAGGGGGACGAACACTGAAGCTTTCTTT. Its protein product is CSVERGTNTEAFF.

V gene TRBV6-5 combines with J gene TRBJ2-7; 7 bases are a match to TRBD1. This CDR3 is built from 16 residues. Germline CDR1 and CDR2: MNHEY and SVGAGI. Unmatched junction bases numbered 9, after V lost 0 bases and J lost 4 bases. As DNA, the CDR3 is TGTGCCAGCAGTTACTCGATATATCAACAGGGGTACGAGCAGTACTTC. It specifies CASSYSIYQQGYEQYF.

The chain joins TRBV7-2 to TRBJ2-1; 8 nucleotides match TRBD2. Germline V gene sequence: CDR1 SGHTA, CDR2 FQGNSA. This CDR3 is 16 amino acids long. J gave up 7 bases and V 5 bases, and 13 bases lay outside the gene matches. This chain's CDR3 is CASSPGGGRISNEQFF. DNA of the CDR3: TGTGCCAGCAGCCCCGGCGGGGGGCGCATATCGAATGAGCAGTTCTTC.

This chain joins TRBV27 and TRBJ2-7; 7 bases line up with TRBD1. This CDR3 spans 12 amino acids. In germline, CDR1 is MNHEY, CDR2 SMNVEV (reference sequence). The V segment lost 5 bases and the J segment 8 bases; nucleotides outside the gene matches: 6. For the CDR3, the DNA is TGTGCCAGCAGTCGACAGGGTACTCAGCAGTACTTC. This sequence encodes CASSRQGTQQYF.

CDR3 region: CASSQEFPAGNEQFF. CDR3 in DNA: TGTGCCAGCAGCCAAGAGTTCCCAGCGGGCAATGAGCAGTTCTTC. V gene TRBV4-2 combines with J gene TRBJ2-1; D is perhaps TRBD2 (6 bases). The CDR3 extends over 15 amino acids. V lost 0 bases, J lost 6 bases, and 12 bases lay in between. Germline V gene lookup returns CDR1 LGHNA and CDR2 YNFKEQ.

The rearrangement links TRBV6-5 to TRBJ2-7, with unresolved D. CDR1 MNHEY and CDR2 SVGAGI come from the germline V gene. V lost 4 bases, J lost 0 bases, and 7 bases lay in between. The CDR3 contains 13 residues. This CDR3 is CASSSLNSYEQYF. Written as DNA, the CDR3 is TGTGCCAGCAGTTCCTTAAACTCCTACGAGCAGTACTTC.

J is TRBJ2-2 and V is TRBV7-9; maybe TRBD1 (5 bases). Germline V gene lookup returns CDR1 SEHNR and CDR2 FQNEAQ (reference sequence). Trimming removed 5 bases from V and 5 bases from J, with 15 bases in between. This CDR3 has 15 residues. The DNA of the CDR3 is TGTGCCAGCAGCCCTCAGGGCGCCGGGACCGGGGAGCTGTTTTTT. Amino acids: CASSPQGAGTGELFF.

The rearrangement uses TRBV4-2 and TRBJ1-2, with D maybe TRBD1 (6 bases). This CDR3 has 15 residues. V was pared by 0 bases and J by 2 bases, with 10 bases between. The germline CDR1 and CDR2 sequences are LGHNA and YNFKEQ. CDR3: CASSQERDKNYGYTF. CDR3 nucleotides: TGTGCCAGCAGCCAAGAACGGGACAAGAACTATGGCTACACCTTC.

CDR3 residues: CASGPGGTSNQPQHF. CDR3 bases: TGTGCCAGCGGTCCAGGGGGCACGAGCAATCAGCCCCAGCATTTT. V and J are TRBV7-9 and TRBJ1-5; 8 nucleotides match TRBD1. Trimming took 8 bases from V and 1 from J; bases not matched to a gene: 7. CDR1 is SEHNR and CDR2 is FQNEAQ in the germline V gene (reference sequence). This CDR3 is 15 amino acids long.

The chain's CDR3 is CASSPTGAFNEKLFF. For the CDR3, the DNA is TGTGCCAGCAGCCCCACAGGGGCTTTTAATGAAAAACTGTTTTTT. The chain uses TRBV9 and TRBJ1-4, with 7 bases matching TRBD1. CDR3 size: 15 residues. CDR1 is SGDLS and CDR2 is YYNGEE in the germline V gene. V shed 4 bases, J shed 4 bases, and the junction held 7 bases outside the gene matches.

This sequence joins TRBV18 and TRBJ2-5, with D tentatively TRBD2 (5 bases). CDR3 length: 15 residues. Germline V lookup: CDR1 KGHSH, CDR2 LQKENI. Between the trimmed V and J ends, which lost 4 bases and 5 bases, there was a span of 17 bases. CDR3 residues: CASSQTRGPRETQYF. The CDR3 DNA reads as TGTGCCAGCTCACAAACAAGAGGGCCGAGGGAGACCCAGTACTTC.

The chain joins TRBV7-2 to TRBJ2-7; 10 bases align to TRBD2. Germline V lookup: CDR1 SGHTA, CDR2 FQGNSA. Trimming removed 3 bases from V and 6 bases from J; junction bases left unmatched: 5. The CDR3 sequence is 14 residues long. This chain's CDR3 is CASSFPSGSFEQYF. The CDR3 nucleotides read TGTGCCAGCAGCTTCCCTAGCGGGAGTTTCGAGCAGTACTTC.

In DNA, the CDR3 is TGTGCCAGCTCGCCCAGGCAAAATGCCCGGACAGGGGACTATGGCTACACCTTC. Its protein is CASSPRQNARTGDYGYTF. V and J are TRBV18 and TRBJ1-2, with 9 bases that match TRBD1. Trimming cost V 6 bases and J 3 bases; bases outside gene matches: 17. The CDR3 spans 18 residues. The germline gives CDR1 KGHSH, CDR2 LQKENI.

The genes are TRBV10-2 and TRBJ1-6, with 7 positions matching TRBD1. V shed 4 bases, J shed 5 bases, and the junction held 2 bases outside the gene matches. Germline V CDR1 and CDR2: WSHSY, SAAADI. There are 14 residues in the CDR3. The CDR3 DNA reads TGCGCCAGCAGTGCGGACAGGAATAATTCACCCCTCCACTTT. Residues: CASSADRNNSPLHF.

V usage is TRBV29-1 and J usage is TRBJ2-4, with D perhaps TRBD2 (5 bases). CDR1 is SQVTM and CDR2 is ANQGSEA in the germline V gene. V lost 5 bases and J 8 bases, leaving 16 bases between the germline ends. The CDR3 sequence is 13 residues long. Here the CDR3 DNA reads TGCAGCGTTACAACACTAAACGGGGACATTCAGTACTTC. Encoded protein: CSVTTLNGDIQYF.

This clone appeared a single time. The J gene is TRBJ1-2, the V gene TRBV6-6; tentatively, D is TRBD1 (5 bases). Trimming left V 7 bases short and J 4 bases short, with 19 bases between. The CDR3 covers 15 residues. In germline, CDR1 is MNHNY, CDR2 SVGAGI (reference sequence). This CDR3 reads CASTPQGGSSYGYTF. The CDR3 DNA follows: TGTGCCAGCACACCGCAGGGAGGGTCAAGCTATGGCTACACCTTC.

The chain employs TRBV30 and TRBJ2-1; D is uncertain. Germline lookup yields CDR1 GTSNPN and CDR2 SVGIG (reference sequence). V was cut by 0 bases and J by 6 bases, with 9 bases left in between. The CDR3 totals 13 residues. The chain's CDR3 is CAWSVRVGNEQFF. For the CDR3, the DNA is TGTGCCTGGAGTGTAAGGGTGGGCAATGAGCAGTTCTTC.